This entry features one TCR beta chain sequence. Those enrolled, adults aged 18 to 89 years, came from around 24 US areas. The CDR3 consists of 14 residues. Germline CDR1 is LGHNA and CDR2 is YNFKEQ. Trimming stripped 3 bases from V and 6 bases from J, with 12 bases between. The data derive from a study of blood T cell repertoires in COVID-19. Study context: Researchers got acute and convalescent COVID-19 samples from the United States, Italy and Spain. PBMCs, B-cell-depleted T cells, or T cells were the source of the cDNA or gDNA that made up the material.

Original processing methods: The assay estimated nucleated cells by amplifying reference gene primers. Libraries were prepared by immunoSEQ multiplex PCR; TCRdb keeps only in-frame clonotypes and omits some of them. V and J calls and clone size come straight from that table; D and trimming were deduced from the DNA. This sample carries about 150,000 clones, around nine tenths of them seen once, and the ten largest clones take 0.95% to 1.5%. This chain connects TRBV4-2 to TRBJ1-5; D gene ambiguous. Sequencing input: PBMCs or T cells enriched from blood (not recorded which). The TCR originated in a woman aged 25-40 years with acute COVID-19. CDR3 sequence: CASSHPGSSQPQHF. The CDR3 nucleotides are TGTGCCAGCAGCCACCCTGGGAGTTCTCAGCCCCAGCATTTT.